One sample yielded the 22 T cell receptor beta chains listed below, sequenced in a study of Tregs in tolerant kidney transplant recipients. Mixed chimerism was transient after nonmyeloablative marrow transplants from related graft donors. Assay used: immunoSEQ multiplex PCR; TCRdb lists only in-frame clones, some missing. Altogether tens of thousands of clones are present, 80% to 95% being singletons, with the ten largest covering under 2%. The sample here was CD4+ T cells from blood (PBMCs), taken 12 months after the transplant. The receptors here all came from a human patient who received a combined kidney and bone marrow transplant. Some T cells could come from the graft donor.

The chain links TRBV5-4 to TRBJ2-3; the match to TRBD1 covers 11 bases. CDR3 size: 15 residues. Trimming at V came to 4 bases and at J to 5 bases, leaving 6 bases not matched to a gene. CDR1 and CDR2 (germline): SGHNT, YYREEE (reference sequence). In nucleotides, the CDR3 is TGTGCCAGCAGCCTGGACAGGGGGCTAAAAGATACGCAGTATTTT. Protein product: CASSLDRGLKDTQYF.

The chain uses TRBV6-5 and TRBJ2-3, with 9 nucleotides matching TRBD2. This CDR3 has 14 amino acids. From germline, CDR1 is MNHEY and CDR2 SVGAGI. The trim removed 5 bases at V and 5 bases at J, leaving 5 bases unmatched. The CDR3 spells CASSRGGAEDTQYF. CDR3 nucleotide sequence: TGTGCCAGCAGTCGCGGGGGGGCGGAAGATACGCAGTATTTT.

The gene calls are TRBV7-2 and TRBJ2-7; TRBD1 agrees at 11 bases. This CDR3 spans 14 amino acids. Unmatched junction bases numbered 3, after V lost 5 bases and J lost 3 bases. Germline values: CDR1 SGHTA, CDR2 FQGNSA. For the CDR3, the DNA is TGTGCCAGCAGCCGCGGGACAGGGGGCTACGAGCAGTACTTC. Its protein product is CASSRGTGGYEQYF. The full variable domain, in which reference TRBV7-2 and TRBJ2-7 provide the parts outside the CDR3, is GAGVSQSPSNKVTEKGKDVELRCDPISGHTALYWYRQSLGQGLEFLIYFQGNSAPDKSGLPSDRFSAERTGGSVSTLTIQRTQQEDSAVYLCASSRGTGGYEQYFGPGTRLTVT.

This chain links TRBV5-1 with TRBJ1-1; 9 nucleotides line up with TRBD1. V trimming: 1 base; J trimming: 4 bases; junction bases outside the gene matches: 2. Germline V CDR1 and CDR2: SGHRS, YFSETQ. The CDR3 is 14 residues long. This CDR3 reads CASSLLDRGTEAFF. CDR3 nucleotide sequence: TGCGCCAGCAGCTTGCTGGACAGGGGCACTGAAGCTTTCTTT.

This chain connects TRBV5-6 to TRBJ1-5; maybe TRBD1 (5 bases). The CDR3 contains 14 residues. In germline, CDR1 is SGHDT, CDR2 YYEEEE. Trimming shortened V by 0 bases and J by 8 bases, and 12 bases separated the two germline ends. CDR3 region: CASSLGQGLEPQHF. CDR3 bases: TGTGCCAGCAGCTTGGGGCAGGGACTGGAGCCCCAGCATTTT.

V and J are TRBV5-1 and TRBJ2-7, with D perhaps TRBD1 (5 bases). This CDR3 contains 14 residues. Trimming removed 0 bases from V and 2 bases from J, with 9 bases in between. CDR1 and CDR2 from the germline V gene are SGHRS and YFSETQ. In DNA form, the CDR3 reads TGCGCCAGCAGCTTGGCCGCAGGGCCCTACGAGCAGTACTTC. It is translated as CASSLAAGPYEQYF.

The chain combines TRBV15 with TRBJ2-3, with D uncertain. CDR1 is LNHNV and CDR2 is YYDKDF in the germline V gene (reference sequence). V dropped 5 bases and J dropped 6 bases, with 12 bases sitting between them. This CDR3 is 13 amino acids long. This CDR3 is CATSVQVRDTQYF. CDR3 DNA sequence: TGTGCCACCAGCGTCCAGGTACGGGATACGCAGTATTTT.

The chain uses TRBV6-5 and TRBJ1-2; TRBD1 matches at 7 bases. CDR1 and CDR2 (germline): MNHEY, SVGAGI. This CDR3 is built from 14 residues. The trim removed 2 bases at V and 4 bases at J, leaving 4 bases unmatched. The CDR3: CASSYQGDGYGYTF. The CDR3 bases are TGTGCCAGCAGTTACCAGGGGGACGGCTATGGCTACACCTTC.

The chain joins TRBV18 to TRBJ2-7; a possible D gene is TRBD2 (5 bases). The CDR3 runs to 15 residues. Between the trimmed V and J ends, which lost 6 bases and 0 bases, there was a span of 15 bases. Per germline, CDR1 KGHSH and CDR2 LQKENI. CDR3 sequence: CASSVASRSSYEQYF. The CDR3 DNA follows: TGTGCCAGCTCGGTTGCTAGCCGGAGCTCCTACGAGCAGTACTTC.

This rearrangement joins TRBV10-3 to TRBJ2-1, with TRBD2 matching over 14 bases. CDR3 length: 18 amino acids. Germline CDR1 reads ENHRY; CDR2 reads SYGVKD. V was clipped by 6 bases and J by 5 bases; unmatched bases: 12. CDR3 sequence: CAIRNPFGLAGGNNEQFF. The CDR3 region has the DNA TGTGCCATCAGGAACCCGTTTGGACTAGCGGGGGGCAACAATGAGCAGTTCTTC.

The chain carries TRBV18 and TRBJ1-3; the D is unclear. The CDR3 spans 15 residues. V was pared by 3 bases and J by 7 bases, with 16 bases between. Germline loops: CDR1 KGHSH, CDR2 LQKENI. CDR3 bases: TGTGCCAGCTCACCTGCAAGCCCCGCCAGGAACACCATATATTTT. It codes for CASSPASPARNTIYF. Full variable domain (rest looked up from reference TRBV18 and TRBJ1-3): NAGVMQNPRHLVRRRGQEARLRCSPMKGHSHVYWYRQLPEEGLKFMVYLQKENIIDESGMPKERFSAEFPKEGPSILRIQQVVRGDSAAYFCASSPASPARNTIYFGEGSWLTVV.

The chain uses TRBV7-7 and TRBJ2-2; D might be TRBD1 (6 bases). Trimming left V 6 bases short and J 3 bases short, with 14 bases between. The germline CDR1 and CDR2 sequences are SSHAT and FNYEAQ (reference sequence). The length of the CDR3 is 15 residues. CDR3 sequence reads: CASSPGAAYTGELFF. In DNA form, the CDR3 reads TGTGCCAGCAGTCCAGGGGCAGCTTACACCGGGGAGCTGTTTTTT.

The CDR3 sequence is CASSQGRGRGTEAFF. In nucleotides, the CDR3 is TGCGCCAGCAGCCAGGGGCGGGGAAGGGGCACTGAAGCTTTCTTT. V and J are TRBV4-3 and TRBJ1-1; a possible D gene is TRBD1 (5 bases). The ends were cut back, 3 bases at V and 4 bases at J, with 15 bases in the middle. This CDR3 has 15 amino acids. Germline lookup yields CDR1 LGHNA and CDR2 YSLEER.

This rearrangement joins TRBV21-1 to TRBJ1-5; the table's D call, TRBD1, was not checked against the DNA. TRBV21-1 is classified as a pseudogene. This CDR3 comprises 14 residues. CDR3 nucleotide sequence: TGTGCCAGCAGCGAACAGGGGCGCAATCAGCCCCAGCATTTT. Amino acid sequence: CASSEQGRNQPQHF.

In its sample, this clone was seen a few times. The V call is TRBV21-1, the J call TRBJ1-4; the D call of TRBD1 is as the table states it, not checked on the DNA. TRBV21-1 is designated a pseudogene. The CDR3 contains 18 residues. The CDR3, as DNA: TGTGCCAGCAGCAAACCGGGACAGGGAAAGGCTTCGGATGAAAAACTGTTTTTT. It codes for CASSKPGQGKASDEKLFF.

This chain joins TRBV10-3 and TRBJ1-1; D is possibly TRBD1 (5 bases). The CDR3 extends over 12 amino acids. Germline loops: CDR1 ENHRY, CDR2 SYGVKD. Trimming removed 7 bases from V and 6 bases from J, with 12 bases in between. The CDR3 protein is CAIKGGEAEAFF. CDR3 bases: TGTGCCATCAAGGGAGGGGAAGCTGAAGCTTTCTTT.

The J gene is TRBJ2-3, the V gene TRBV5-4, with a weak D call TRBD2 (6 bases). CDR1 SGHNT and CDR2 YYREEE come from the germline V gene (reference sequence). The CDR3 is made up of 16 amino acids. V lost 3 bases and J 5 bases, leaving 19 bases between the germline ends. As DNA, the CDR3 is TGTGCCAGCAGCTCCTTCGGCGGGGCGGTTCAAGATACGCAGTATTTT. This gives the protein CASSSFGGAVQDTQYF.

This clone was recorded only once. J is TRBJ1-5 and V is TRBV27, with D unresolved. The CDR3 length is 16 residues. Germline V gives CDR1 MNHEY, CDR2 SMNVEV (reference sequence). V lost 4 bases, J lost 3 bases, and 16 bases lay in between. The CDR3 coding sequence is TGTGCCAGCAGTTACTATGGACGAGGGCCCAATCAGCCCCAGCATTTT. It encodes CASSYYGRGPNQPQHF.

V gene TRBV7-9 combines with J gene TRBJ2-4; TRBD2 matches 9 bases. Germline V lookup: CDR1 SEHNR, CDR2 FQNEAQ (reference sequence). V lost 5 bases and J lost 5; bases outside the gene matches: 7. This CDR3 spans 15 amino acids. The CDR3 region is CASSRRGGTENIQYF. The CDR3 DNA sequence: TGTGCCAGCAGCCGGCGGGGGGGGACAGAAAACATTCAGTACTTC. Full variable domain (rest looked up from reference TRBV7-9 and TRBJ2-4): DTGVSQNPRHKITKRGQNVTFRCDPISEHNRLYWYRQTLGQGPEFLTYFQNEAQLEKSRLLSDRFSAERPKGSFSTLEIQRTEQGDSAMYLCASSRRGGTENIQYFGAGTRLSVL.

V gene TRBV11-2 combines with J gene TRBJ2-7, with D possibly being TRBD1 (5 bases). The ends were cut back, 0 bases at V and 2 bases at J, with 17 bases in the middle. The CDR3 covers 17 residues. Germline values: CDR1 SGHAT, CDR2 FQNNGV. In DNA, the CDR3 is TGTGCCAGCAGCTTAGATTCTGGGGCAGGGTTCACCTACGAGCAGTACTTC. Amino acids: CASSLDSGAGFTYEQYF.

Note on this clone: The same CDR3 is also encoded by other DNA sequences in this sample. The chain recombines TRBV5-6 with TRBJ2-2; D gene uncertain. CDR3 length: 14 residues. CDR1 and CDR2 (germline): SGHDT, YYEEEE. V was cut by 4 bases and J by 5 bases, with 12 bases left in between. The CDR3 reads CASSPIGVTGELFF. DNA of the CDR3: TGTGCCAGCAGCCCAATAGGAGTTACCGGGGAGCTGTTTTTT.

The rearrangement joins TRBV5-1 to TRBJ2-7; D is perhaps TRBD1 (6 bases). The V end was cut by 1 base, the J end by 2 bases, with 16 bases between. The germline gives CDR1 SGHRS, CDR2 YFSETQ. CDR3 length: 16 residues. The CDR3 region is CASSLSGTISTYEQYF. The CDR3 DNA reads as TGCGCCAGCAGCTTGTCTGGGACAATTTCTACCTACGAGCAGTACTTC.